Given below is one T cell receptor beta chain in context. As yet, its antigen is unknown. CDR1 and CDR2 (germline): PRHDT, FYEKMQ (reference sequence). This CDR3 is 16 amino acids long. The V gene end was trimmed by 4 bases and the J gene end by 4 bases; junction bases not matched to a gene: 10. PCR employed 60 Vbeta and 13 Jbeta primers. Sequencing used immunoSEQ multiplex PCR; TCRdb keeps in-frame clones, though not all of them. The sample records roughly 180,000 clones, about 80% being singletons. This record belongs to a study of cytomegalovirus exposure and HLA in healthy donors. Study-wide results and limits: In an earlier analysis, in under 700 donors, most V segments appeared productive either ~90% or ~30% of the time. Later analysis found that TCR beta chains associated with HLA were more clonally expanded than other, equally common chains.

The sequence derives from a man aged 25 to 40 in good health and CMV-seropositive. The chain is built from TRBV13 and TRBJ2-3; 8 bases agree with TRBD2. Sequencing was performed on PBMCs. The CDR3, as DNA: TGTGCCAGCAGCTCTTCGGGAGCGGGAGTGGCAGATACGCAGTATTTT. It translates to CASSSSGAGVADTQYF.